The clone carrying this T cell receptor beta chain showed up just a few times. Its target is not known. TCR beta libraries were prepared from cDNA with unique molecular identifiers. When about 0.9 to 10 million T cells were used, they gave roughly 500,000 cDNA molecules. TCRdb processed the PCR reads anew with MiXCR; each CDR3 protein has one entry. The table shows about 200,000 distinct CDR3 sequences, with 25% to 35% occurring only once. The data originate from a study of post-analysis software for immune sequencing data. General study points: When compared against controls, multiple sclerosis patients showed significantly lower normalized Chao1 diversity. Roughly five TRBV segments appeared more often in patients than in controls, and TRBV5-6, TRBV5-1 and TRBV20-1 were among these.

This CDR3 contains 15 residues. Germline V gene data show CDR1 as MNHNS and CDR2 as SASEGT. The V end was cut by 3 bases, the J end by 0 bases, with 6 bases between. Sequencing was carried out using blood. This receptor was obtained from a girl aged 2 to 17 with multiple sclerosis. The rearrangement uses TRBV6-1 and TRBJ1-6, with D uncertain. The CDR3 spells CASSDHSSYNSPLHF. Written as DNA, the CDR3 is TGTGCCAGCAGTGACCACAGCTCCTATAATTCACCCCTCCACTTT.